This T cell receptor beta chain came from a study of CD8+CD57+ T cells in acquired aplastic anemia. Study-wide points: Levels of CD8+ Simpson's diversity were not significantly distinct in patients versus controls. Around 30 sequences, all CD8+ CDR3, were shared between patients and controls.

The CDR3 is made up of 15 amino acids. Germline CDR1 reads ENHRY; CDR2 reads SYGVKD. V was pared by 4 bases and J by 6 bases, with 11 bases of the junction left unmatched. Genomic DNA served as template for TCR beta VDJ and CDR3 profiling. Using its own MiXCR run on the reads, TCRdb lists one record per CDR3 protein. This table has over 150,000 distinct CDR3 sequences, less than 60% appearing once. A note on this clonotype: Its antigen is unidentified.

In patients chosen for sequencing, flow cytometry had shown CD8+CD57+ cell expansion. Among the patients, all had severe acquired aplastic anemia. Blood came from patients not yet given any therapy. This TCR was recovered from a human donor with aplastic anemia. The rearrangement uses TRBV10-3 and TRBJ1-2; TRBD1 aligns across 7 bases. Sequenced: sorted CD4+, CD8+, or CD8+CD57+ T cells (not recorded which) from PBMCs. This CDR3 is CAISADRVGINGYTF. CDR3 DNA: TGTGCCATCAGTGCCGACAGGGTCGGTATTAATGGCTACACCTTC.